This T cell receptor beta chain was captured in a study of blood T cell repertoires in COVID-19. Study-wide context: PBMCs, B-cell-depleted T cells, or T cells provided the cDNA or gDNA that made up the material.

Authors' analysis steps: Estimation of nucleated cell counts relied on the amplification of reference gene primers. The table came from immunoSEQ multiplex PCR; TCRdb's copy has only in-frame clones and leaves some out. The V and J calls and clone size were taken over from that table, and D and trimming were inferred from the DNA. This table holds about 250,000 clones, 81% found once. This clone has just a few counts. Germline V gene lookup returns CDR1 SQVTM and CDR2 ANQGSEA. The CDR3 sequence is 13 residues long. V lost 7 bases to trimming and J lost 1 base, with 13 bases between them. The sample was peripheral blood. The rearrangement joins TRBV29-1 to TRBJ1-1; perhaps TRBD1 as D (6 bases). The TCR originated in a woman aged 80 or over with acute or convalescent COVID-19. The chain's CDR3 is CSARGQQNTEAFF. CDR3 DNA sequence: TGCAGCGCCCGAGGACAGCAGAACACTGAAGCTTTCTTT.